Reported below is one T cell receptor beta chain. Method: immunoSEQ multiplex PCR; TCRdb's copy keeps in-frame clones and lacks some. The table lists tens of thousands of clones, around 79% of them singletons. The sample belongs to a study of cytotoxic CD8 clonotypes in ibrutinib-treated CLL. Background on the study: The study included under twelve relapsed/refractory and 15 treatment-naive patients; 17 had IGHV unmutated disease. Patients attained about 25 partial and 2 complete responses; at median around 67 months, around 14 remained remitted while about twelve progressed. Response samples followed a median around 11 months of treatment, range 6 to 36.

Sequencing was performed on PBMCs, taken after 12 months of ibrutinib treatment. The TCR sequence derives from a human donor with chronic lymphocytic leukemia.

The CDR3 nucleotides read TGTGCCAGCAGCCCGAGCGGGGGGGCCGACAATGAGCAGTTCTTC. Translating it yields CASSPSGGADNEQFF. The chain couples TRBV5-4 to TRBJ2-1, with 10 bases aligning to TRBD2. Per germline, CDR1 SGHNT and CDR2 YYREEE (reference sequence). Losses at the gene ends were 4 bases for V and 5 bases for J; bases not matched to a gene: 6. The CDR3 sequence is 15 residues long.